These 26 T cell receptor beta chains came from one sample sequenced in a study of T-cell reconstitution after alpha-beta-depleted transplantation in children. Unique molecular identifiers were built into the TCRbeta library. TCRdb ran MiXCR on the PCR reads and lists one entry per CDR3 protein. Among approximately 210,000 distinct CDR3 sequences listed, approximately 15% were seen once. The sample here was PBMCs, mostly from graft donor cells, taken 360 days after TCRalphabeta/CD19-depleted stem cell transplant. These receptors were obtained from a male patient between 2 and 10 years old who had a stem cell transplant for acute lymphoblastic leukemia, so the T cells may come from the graft donor.

This clonotype was counted only a few times. This chain uses TRBV6-1 with TRBJ2-5; 8 nucleotides match TRBD1. Germline lookup yields CDR1 MNHNS and CDR2 SASEGT. The V segment lost 6 bases and the J segment 4 bases; nucleotides outside the gene matches: 10. The CDR3 contains 15 residues. The CDR3 DNA follows: TGTGCCAGCAGCCTAGATGGGACAGGTAGAGAGACCCAGTACTTC. Its translation is CASSLDGTGRETQYF.

This clonotype has just a few counts. This chain uses TRBV27 with TRBJ2-3; D remains ambiguous. Germline-derived CDR1 and CDR2 are MNHEY and SMNVEV (reference sequence). V lost 2 bases and J lost 0, with 9 bases in between. The CDR3 covers 15 residues. CDR3 DNA: TGTGCCAGCAGTTTAGGGGTTGGGAGCACAGATACGCAGTATTTT. Protein sequence: CASSLGVGSTDTQYF.

This rearrangement joins TRBV5-1 to TRBJ1-1; 7 bases fit TRBD1. Germline CDR1 and CDR2: SGHRS and YFSETQ. J lost 3 bases, V lost 5 bases, and 4 bases had no gene match. The CDR3 length is 13 residues. The CDR3 sequence is CASRRQGDTEAFF. The DNA for the CDR3 is TGCGCCAGCAGGCGACAGGGAGACACTGAAGCTTTCTTT.

The chain uses TRBV7-9 and TRBJ1-1; D not resolved. The germline V gene has CDR1 SEHNR and CDR2 FQNEAQ (reference sequence). Trimming cost V 4 bases and J 0 bases, with 6 bases left between them. This CDR3 region has 13 residues. CDR3 loop: CASSSAVNTEAFF. The CDR3 nucleotides read TGTGCCAGCAGCTCGGCGGTGAACACTGAAGCTTTCTTT. Filled out from reference TRBV7-9 and TRBJ1-1, the complete variable domain reads DTGVSQNPRHKITKRGQNVTFRCDPISEHNRLYWYRQTLGQGPEFLTYFQNEAQLEKSRLLSDRFSAERPKGSFSTLEIQRTEQGDSAMYLCASSSAVNTEAFFGQGTRLTVV.

The gene calls are TRBV7-9 and TRBJ1-1; D call uncertain. The V gene's germline CDR1 is SEHNR and CDR2 FQNEAQ (reference sequence). Deletions cut 3 bases from V and 3 bases from J, with 8 bases between. The CDR3 length is 13 residues. The CDR3 reads CASSFKGDTEAFF. CDR3 nucleotide sequence: TGTGCCAGCAGCTTTAAGGGTGACACTGAAGCTTTCTTT.

The V and J genes are TRBV20-1 and TRBJ2-2; no clear D gene. The V gene's germline CDR1 is DFQATT and CDR2 SNEGSKA (reference sequence). The CDR3 is 14 residues long. Trimming took 3 bases from V and 9 from J, leaving 17 bases between them. The CDR3: CSARDRSSARELFF. The CDR3 coding sequence is TGCAGTGCTAGGGACCGTAGCTCCGCTAGGGAGCTGTTTTTT.

The chain links TRBV11-1 to TRBJ2-7; D possibly corresponds to TRBD1 (5 bases). This CDR3 is built from 14 residues. The germline CDR1 and CDR2 sequences are SGHAT and FQDESV (reference sequence). V was pared by 3 bases and J by 2 bases, with 11 bases between. The DNA of the CDR3 is TGTGCCAGCAGCTTTGTTCAGGGCACCTACGAGCAGTACTTC. Its protein is CASSFVQGTYEQYF.

This clonotype has just a few counts. The chain uses TRBV20-1 and TRBJ2-7; D gene unclear. V was clipped by 0 bases and J by 7 bases, with 7 bases between them. The CDR3 extends over 11 amino acids. Germline V CDR1 and CDR2: DFQATT, SNEGSKA (reference sequence). This CDR3 reads CSARDFGEQYF. In nucleotides, the CDR3 is TGCAGTGCTAGAGATTTCGGAGAGCAGTACTTC.

The chain has TRBV12-3 or TRBV12-4 and TRBJ1-5, with D tentatively TRBD1 (5 bases). Trimming took off 5 bases at V and 2 bases at J, with 10 bases between the two ends. The CDR3 has 14 amino acids. The CDR3 protein is CASSGDGGNQPQHF. The CDR3 bases are TGTGCCAGCAGTGGGGACGGAGGCAATCAGCCCCAGCATTTT.

The V call is TRBV10-3, the J call TRBJ2-7; D remains ambiguous. Germline CDR1 ENHRY, CDR2 SYGVKD. V was clipped by 0 bases and J by 6 bases, with 12 bases between them. This CDR3 region has 14 residues. CDR3 sequence reads: CAISESSGILEQYF. The CDR3 DNA is TGTGCCATCAGTGAGTCATCGGGTATCCTCGAGCAGTACTTC.

There are a few counts of this clonotype. The rearrangement uses TRBV20-1 and TRBJ2-2; TRBD1 matches 7 bases. Trimming took 4 bases from V and 2 from J; bases not matched to a gene: 4. In germline, CDR1 is DFQATT, CDR2 SNEGSKA (reference sequence). The CDR3 loop spans 14 amino acids. Here the CDR3 reads CSAIGQANTGELFF. DNA for the CDR3: TGCAGTGCTATAGGACAGGCCAACACCGGGGAGCTGTTTTTT.

This chain uses TRBV5-1 with TRBJ1-1, with unresolved D. Trimming removed 4 bases from V and 5 bases from J, with 15 bases in between. The CDR3 spans 14 residues. CDR1 is SGHRS and CDR2 is YFSETQ in the germline V gene. CDR3 bases: TGCGCCAGCAGCCTCTGGAGCGCGGAAACTGAAGCTTTCTTT. It codes for CASSLWSAETEAFF.

A few counts support this clonotype. This rearrangement joins TRBV15 to TRBJ1-5, with D unclear. The CDR3 contains 14 residues. The V gene lost 0 bases and the J gene lost 4 bases, with 7 bases spanning the gap. The germline V gene encodes CDR1 LNHNV and CDR2 YYDKDF (reference sequence). The CDR3: CATSRDDRNQPQHF. The CDR3 DNA reads TGTGCCACCAGCAGAGATGATCGGAATCAGCCCCAGCATTTT.

This clonotype was seen a handful of times. CDR3 in amino acids: CASSPSGGLYEQYF. As DNA, the CDR3 is TGTGCCAGCAGCCCTAGCGGGGGACTCTACGAGCAGTACTTC. This sequence joins TRBV12-3 or TRBV12-4 and TRBJ2-7; 10 nucleotides match TRBD2. This CDR3 contains 14 residues. V was clipped by 6 bases and J by 3 bases; unmatched bases: 5.

This clonotype has more than one count but fewer than ten. The chain uses TRBV5-1 and TRBJ2-1, with D possibly TRBD1 on 6 matching bases. The germline V gene encodes CDR1 SGHRS and CDR2 YFSETQ. V lost 1 base and J 3 bases, leaving 14 bases between the germline ends. The CDR3 has 16 amino acids. The CDR3 nucleotides read TGCGCCAGCAGCTTGATTTCTAGAGGGGGCTACAATGAGCAGTTCTTC. This encodes CASSLISRGGYNEQFF.

V usage is TRBV4-3 and J usage is TRBJ1-2, with D perhaps TRBD1 (5 bases). Trimming left V 0 bases short and J 7 bases short, with 21 bases between. The germline V gene encodes CDR1 LGHNA and CDR2 YSLEER. This CDR3 comprises 17 residues. CDR3 sequence reads: CASSQDLETVVLGGYTF. CDR3 nucleotide sequence: TGCGCCAGCAGCCAAGACCTAGAGACAGTCGTTCTTGGTGGCTACACCTTC.

This clonotype was seen repeatedly, ten times or more. This rearrangement joins TRBV7-9 to TRBJ2-3; 9 bases agree with TRBD1. The germline gives CDR1 SEHNR, CDR2 FQNEAQ (reference sequence). The V gene end was trimmed by 5 bases and the J gene end by 4 bases; junction bases not matched to a gene: 10. CDR3 length: 16 amino acids. CDR3 in DNA: TGTGCCAGCAGCGGAGTTCCGGGACAGGGCTCAGATACGCAGTATTTT. It specifies CASSGVPGQGSDTQYF.

Note on this clonotype: Mismatch with germline at one junction end may stem from a read error. The gene calls are TRBV12-3 or TRBV12-4 and TRBJ2-7; possibly TRBD1 for D (6 bases). CDR3 length equals 12 residues. The CDR3 DNA reads as TGCGCAACCGGGACAACGGTCGGCGAGCAGTACTTC. This sequence encodes CATGTTVGEQYF.

The genes are TRBV28 and TRBJ2-7, with 12 bases that match TRBD2. The CDR3 sequence is 17 residues long. Germline CDR1 MDHEN, CDR2 SYDVKM. The J segment lost 0 bases and the V segment lost 3 bases, leaving 6 bases of the junction unmatched. Here the CDR3 DNA reads TGTGCCAGCAGTTTCCTCCTGGGACTAGCGGGCTCCTACGAGCAGTACTTC. Residues: CASSFLLGLAGSYEQYF.

The chain combines TRBV5-1 with TRBJ1-2; D is unclear. Deletions cut 7 bases from V and 1 base from J, with 14 bases between. This CDR3 region has 14 residues. Germline loops: CDR1 SGHRS, CDR2 YFSETQ. CDR3 residues: CASYEGNDNYGYTF. CDR3 bases: TGCGCCAGCTACGAGGGCAACGATAACTATGGCTACACCTTC.

The sample holds a few counts of this clonotype. V usage is TRBV6-2 or TRBV6-3 and J usage is TRBJ2-1; the match to TRBD2 covers 11 bases. Germline CDR1 is MNHEY and CDR2 is SVGEGT. The V and J ends lost 0 bases and 8 bases, in that order; junction bases with no gene match: 6. CDR3 length equals 16 residues. CDR3 amino acids: CASSYSLAGGGDEQFF. The CDR3 nucleotides read TGTGCCAGCAGTTACTCGCTAGCGGGAGGCGGAGATGAGCAGTTCTTC.

The chain carries TRBV20-1 and TRBJ2-5; D ambiguous. Germline V CDR1 and CDR2: DFQATT, SNEGSKA (reference sequence). The CDR3 is 14 residues long. V lost 1 base and J 5 bases, leaving 14 bases between the germline ends. The CDR3 protein is CSARVSDQLETQYF. The CDR3 DNA sequence: TGCAGTGCTAGAGTTTCGGATCAGCTGGAGACCCAGTACTTC.

The V gene is TRBV12-3 or TRBV12-4, the J gene TRBJ2-3; no firm D call. Between the trimmed V and J ends, which lost 3 bases and 0 bases, there was a span of 10 bases. This CDR3 has 15 residues. CDR3: CASSFLLESTDTQYF. The CDR3 nucleotides read TGTGCCAGCAGTTTCCTTCTAGAGAGCACAGATACGCAGTATTTT.

This clonotype has ten or more counts. This sequence joins TRBV20-1 and TRBJ1-6; D uncertain. The CDR3 is 13 amino acids. Trimming took off 5 bases at V and 9 bases at J, with 14 bases between the two ends. Germline-derived CDR1 and CDR2 are DFQATT and SNEGSKA (reference sequence). CDR3 sequence: CSAPLTEISPLHF. The CDR3 DNA is TGCAGTGCTCCACTTACGGAAATTTCACCCCTCCACTTT.

The rearrangement uses TRBV14 and TRBJ2-7, with 9 bases matching TRBD1. V was pared by 8 bases and J by 9 bases, with 14 bases of the junction left unmatched. From germline, CDR1 is SGHDN and CDR2 FVKESK. This CDR3 is built from 14 residues. The chain's CDR3 is CASEWGQGIGVQYF. The DNA of the CDR3 is TGTGCCAGCGAATGGGGACAGGGAATCGGGGTGCAGTACTTC.

The chain carries TRBV3-1 and TRBJ2-3; 8 nucleotides match TRBD2. After removal of 5 bases from V and 3 bases from J, the junction contained 19 bases not matched to a gene. Per germline, CDR1 LGHDT and CDR2 YNNKEL (reference sequence). The CDR3 is made up of 19 amino acids. The CDR3 DNA is TGTGCCAGCAGCGAGCGGTGGAACGGGGGGGCGGAGGGAACAGATACGCAGTATTTT. It encodes CASSERWNGGAEGTDTQYF.